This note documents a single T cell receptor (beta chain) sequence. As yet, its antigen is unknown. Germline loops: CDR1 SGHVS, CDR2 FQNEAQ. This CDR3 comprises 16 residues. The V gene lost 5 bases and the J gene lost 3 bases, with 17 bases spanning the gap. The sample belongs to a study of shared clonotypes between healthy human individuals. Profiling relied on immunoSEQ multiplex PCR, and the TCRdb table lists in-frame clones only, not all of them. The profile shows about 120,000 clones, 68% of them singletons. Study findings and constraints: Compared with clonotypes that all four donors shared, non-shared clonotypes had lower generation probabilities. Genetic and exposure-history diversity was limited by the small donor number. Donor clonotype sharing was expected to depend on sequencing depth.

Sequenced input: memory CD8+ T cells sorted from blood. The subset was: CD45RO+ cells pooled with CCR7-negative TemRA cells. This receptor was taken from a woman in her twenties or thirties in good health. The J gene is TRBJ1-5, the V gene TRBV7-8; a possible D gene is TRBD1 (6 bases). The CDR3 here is CASSRNRGFPNQPQHF. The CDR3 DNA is TGTGCCAGCAGCCGCAATAGGGGGTTCCCCAATCAGCCCCAGCATTTT.